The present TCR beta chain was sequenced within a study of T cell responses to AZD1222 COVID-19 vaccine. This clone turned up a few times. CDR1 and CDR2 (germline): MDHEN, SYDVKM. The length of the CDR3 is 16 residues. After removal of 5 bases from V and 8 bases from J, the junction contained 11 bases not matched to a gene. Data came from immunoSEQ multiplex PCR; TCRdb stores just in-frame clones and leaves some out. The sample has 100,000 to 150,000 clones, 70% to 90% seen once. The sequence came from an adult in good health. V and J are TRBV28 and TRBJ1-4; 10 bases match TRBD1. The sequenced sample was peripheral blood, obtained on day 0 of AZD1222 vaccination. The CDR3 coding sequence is TGTGCCAGCAGTCGAAACTCCGGGACAGGGGCCGAAAAACTGTTTTTT. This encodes CASSRNSGTGAEKLFF.